The 2 T cell receptor beta chains presented below share a single source sample, sequenced in a study of T cells after yellow fever vaccination. TCRdb ran MiXCR on the 5' RACE reads and lists one entry per CDR3 protein. The profile shows 170,000 or so distinct CDR3 sequences, approximately 6.2% of them singletons. The input for sequencing was CD4+ T cells sorted from PBMCs, taken on the day of the first yellow fever vaccination. The receptors were gathered from a man aged 18 to 30 who received the YFV17D yellow fever vaccine.

This clonotype was recorded many times. CDR3 sequence: CASSLPGGRTGELFF. In DNA, the CDR3 is TGTGCCAGCAGTTTACCAGGGGGTCGGACCGGGGAGCTGTTTTTT. The rearrangement uses TRBV12-3 or TRBV12-4 and TRBJ2-2, with 7 bases aligning to TRBD1. V shed 2 bases and J 5 bases; nucleotides not matched to a gene: 5. The CDR3 runs 15 residues.

This clonotype was seen a few times. The CDR3, as DNA: TGTGCCAGCAGCGTGTTTGTAGAGGGAACCTATGGCTACACCTTC. Translated, it gives CASSVFVEGTYGYTF. The rearrangement uses TRBV7-2 and TRBJ1-2; no reliable D call. There are 15 residues in the CDR3. CDR1 and CDR2 (germline): SGHTA, FQGNSA. V was clipped by 5 bases and J by 4 bases, with 17 bases between them.